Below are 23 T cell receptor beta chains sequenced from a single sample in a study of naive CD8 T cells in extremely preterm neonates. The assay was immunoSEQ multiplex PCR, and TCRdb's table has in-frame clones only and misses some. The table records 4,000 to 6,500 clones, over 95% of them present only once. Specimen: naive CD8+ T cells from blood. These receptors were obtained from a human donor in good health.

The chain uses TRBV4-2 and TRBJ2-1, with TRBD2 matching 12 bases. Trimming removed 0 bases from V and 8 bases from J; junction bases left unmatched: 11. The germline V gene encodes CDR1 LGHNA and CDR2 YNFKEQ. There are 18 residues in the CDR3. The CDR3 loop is CASSQESTLAGGADEQFF. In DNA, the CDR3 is TGTGCCAGCAGCCAAGAGAGCACACTAGCGGGAGGTGCGGATGAGCAGTTCTTC.

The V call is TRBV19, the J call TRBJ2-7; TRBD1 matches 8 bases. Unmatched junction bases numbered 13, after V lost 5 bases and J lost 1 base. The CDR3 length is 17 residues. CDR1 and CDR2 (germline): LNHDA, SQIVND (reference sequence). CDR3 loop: CASSPHSGGQISYEQYF. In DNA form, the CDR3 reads TGTGCCAGTAGTCCTCATTCAGGGGGCCAAATATCCTACGAGCAGTACTTC.

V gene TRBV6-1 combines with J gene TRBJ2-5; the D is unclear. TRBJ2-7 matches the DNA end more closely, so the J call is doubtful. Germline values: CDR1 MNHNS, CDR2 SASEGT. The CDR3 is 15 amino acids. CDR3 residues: CASSEDQRFSYEQYF. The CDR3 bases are TGTGCCAGCAGTGAAGACCAGAGGTTCTCCTACGAGCAGTACTTC.

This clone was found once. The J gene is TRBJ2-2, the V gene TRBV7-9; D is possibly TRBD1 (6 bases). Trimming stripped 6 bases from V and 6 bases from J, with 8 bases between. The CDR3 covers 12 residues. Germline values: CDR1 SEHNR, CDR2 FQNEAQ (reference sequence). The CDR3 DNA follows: TGTGCCAGCAGTCCAGGGGCCGGGGAGCTGTTTTTT. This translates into CASSPGAGELFF.

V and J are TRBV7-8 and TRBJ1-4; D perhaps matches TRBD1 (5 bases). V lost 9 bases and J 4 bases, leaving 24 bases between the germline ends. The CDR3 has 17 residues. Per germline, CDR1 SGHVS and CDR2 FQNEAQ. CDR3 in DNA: TGTGCCAGTGGTCTGGGGTGGAGGGAGGGGAGTAATGAAAAACTGTTTTTT. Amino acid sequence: CASGLGWREGSNEKLFF. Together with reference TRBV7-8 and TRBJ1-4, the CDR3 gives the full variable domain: GAGVSQSPRYKVAKRGQDVALRCDPISGHVSLFWYQQALGQGPEFLTYFQNEAQLDKSGLPSDRFFAERPEGSVSTLKIQRTQQEDSAVYLCASGLGWREGSNEKLFFGSGTQLSVL.

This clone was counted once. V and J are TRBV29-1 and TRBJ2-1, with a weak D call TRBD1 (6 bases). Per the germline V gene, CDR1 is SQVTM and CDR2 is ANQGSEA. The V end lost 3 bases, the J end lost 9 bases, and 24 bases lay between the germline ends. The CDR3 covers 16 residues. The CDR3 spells CSVDDFGPSRGGEQFF. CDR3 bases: TGCAGCGTTGATGATTTCGGGCCAAGTCGAGGGGGTGAGCAGTTCTTC.

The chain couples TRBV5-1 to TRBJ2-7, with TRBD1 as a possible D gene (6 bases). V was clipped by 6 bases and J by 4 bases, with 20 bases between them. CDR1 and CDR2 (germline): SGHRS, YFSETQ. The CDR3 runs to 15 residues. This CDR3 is CASNPGRGAGYEQYF. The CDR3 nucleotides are TGCGCCAGCAACCCCGGCAGGGGCGCAGGGTACGAGCAGTACTTC.

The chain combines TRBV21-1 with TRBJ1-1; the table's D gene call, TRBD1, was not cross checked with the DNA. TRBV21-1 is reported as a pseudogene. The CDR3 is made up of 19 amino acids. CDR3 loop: CATQVRGRIGRIVNTEAFF. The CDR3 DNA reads TGTGCCACCCAGGTCAGGGGGCGCATCGGAAGAATAGTAAACACTGAAGCTTTCTTT.

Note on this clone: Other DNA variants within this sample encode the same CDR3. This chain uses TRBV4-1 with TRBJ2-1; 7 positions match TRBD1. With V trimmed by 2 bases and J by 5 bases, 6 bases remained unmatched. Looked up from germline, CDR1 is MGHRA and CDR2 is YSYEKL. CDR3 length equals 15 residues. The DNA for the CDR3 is TGCGCCAGCAGCCAACGAGACAGGGAAGACAATGAGCAGTTCTTC. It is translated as CASSQRDREDNEQFF.

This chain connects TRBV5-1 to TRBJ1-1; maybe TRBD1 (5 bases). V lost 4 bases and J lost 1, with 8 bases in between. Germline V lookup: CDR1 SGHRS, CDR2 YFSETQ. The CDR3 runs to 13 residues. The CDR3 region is CASSDRENTEAFF. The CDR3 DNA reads TGCGCCAGCAGCGACAGAGAGAACACTGAAGCTTTCTTT.

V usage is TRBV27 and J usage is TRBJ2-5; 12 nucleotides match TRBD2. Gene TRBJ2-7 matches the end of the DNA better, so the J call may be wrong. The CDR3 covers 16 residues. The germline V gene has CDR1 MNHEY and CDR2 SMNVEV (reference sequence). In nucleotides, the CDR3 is TGTGCCAGCAGGTCGACTAGCGGGAGACGCGGGGGCGAGCAGTACTTC. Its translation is CASRSTSGRRGGEQYF.

CDR3 amino acids: CASSIGQRTYEQYF. CDR3 nucleotides: TGTGCCAGTAGTATTGGGCAGCGGACCTACGAGCAGTACTTC. The chain couples TRBV19 to TRBJ2-7; the D gene is possibly TRBD2 (5 bases). This CDR3 has 14 amino acids. Per the germline V gene, CDR1 is LNHDA and CDR2 is SQIVND (reference sequence). Trimming removed 3 bases at V and 2 bases at J, with 11 bases between. Based on the CDR3 plus reference TRBV19 and TRBJ2-7, the full variable domain is DGGITQSPKYLFRKEGQNVTLSCEQNLNHDAMYWYRQDPGQGLRLIYYSQIVNDFQKGDIAEGYSVSREKKESFPLTVTSAQKNPTAFYLCASSIGQRTYEQYFGPGTRLTVT.

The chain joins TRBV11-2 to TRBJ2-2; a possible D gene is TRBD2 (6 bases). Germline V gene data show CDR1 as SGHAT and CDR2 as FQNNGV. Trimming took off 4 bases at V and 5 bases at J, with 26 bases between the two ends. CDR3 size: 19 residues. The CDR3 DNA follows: TGTGCCAGCAGCTCCCGCCAGGACTACCCCGGAGAGAGAACCGGGGAGCTGTTTTTT. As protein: CASSSRQDYPGERTGELFF. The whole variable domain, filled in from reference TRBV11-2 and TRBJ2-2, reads EAGVAQSPRYKIIEKRQSVAFWCNPISGHATLYWYQQILGQGPKLLIQFQNNGVVDDSQLPKDRFSAERLKGVDSTLKIQPAKLEDSAVYLCASSSRQDYPGERTGELFFGEGSRLTVL.

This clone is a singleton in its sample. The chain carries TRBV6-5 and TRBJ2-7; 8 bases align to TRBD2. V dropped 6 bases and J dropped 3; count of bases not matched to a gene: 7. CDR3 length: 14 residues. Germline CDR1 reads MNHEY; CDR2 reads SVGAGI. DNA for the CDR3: TGTGCCAGCAGCCAACCGGGACTAGGCTACGAGCAGTACTTC. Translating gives CASSQPGLGYEQYF.

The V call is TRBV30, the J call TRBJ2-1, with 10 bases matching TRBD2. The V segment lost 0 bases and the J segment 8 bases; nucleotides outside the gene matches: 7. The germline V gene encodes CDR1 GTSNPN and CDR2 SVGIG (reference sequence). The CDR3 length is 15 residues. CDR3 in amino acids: CAWSVGASGRDEQFF. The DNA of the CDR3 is TGTGCCTGGAGTGTAGGGGCTAGCGGGAGAGATGAGCAGTTCTTC.

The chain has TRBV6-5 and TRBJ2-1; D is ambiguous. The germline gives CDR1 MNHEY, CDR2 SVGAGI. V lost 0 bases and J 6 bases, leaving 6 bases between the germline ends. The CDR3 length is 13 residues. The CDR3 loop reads CASSYSSFNEQFF. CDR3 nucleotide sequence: TGTGCCAGCAGTTACTCCAGTTTCAATGAGCAGTTCTTC.

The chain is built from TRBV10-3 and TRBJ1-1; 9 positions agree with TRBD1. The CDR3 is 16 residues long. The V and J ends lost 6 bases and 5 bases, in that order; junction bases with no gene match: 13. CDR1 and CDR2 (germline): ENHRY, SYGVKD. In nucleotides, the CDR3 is TGTGCCATCAGCCGGGACAGGGACGTCGTGGGTACTGAAGCTTTCTTT. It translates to CAISRDRDVVGTEAFF.

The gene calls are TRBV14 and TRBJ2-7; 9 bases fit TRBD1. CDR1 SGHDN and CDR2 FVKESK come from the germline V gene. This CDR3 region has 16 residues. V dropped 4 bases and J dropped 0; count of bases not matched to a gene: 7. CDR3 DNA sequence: TGTGCCAGCAGCCGAGCAACAGGGGGCGGCTCCTACGAGCAGTACTTC. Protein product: CASSRATGGGSYEQYF.

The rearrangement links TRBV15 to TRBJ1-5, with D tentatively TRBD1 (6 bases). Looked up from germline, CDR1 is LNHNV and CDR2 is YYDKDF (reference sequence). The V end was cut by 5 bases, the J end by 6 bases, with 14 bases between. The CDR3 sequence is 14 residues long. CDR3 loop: CATSSAQGSQPQHF. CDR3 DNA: TGTGCCACCAGCTCCGCTCAGGGGAGTCAGCCCCAGCATTTT.

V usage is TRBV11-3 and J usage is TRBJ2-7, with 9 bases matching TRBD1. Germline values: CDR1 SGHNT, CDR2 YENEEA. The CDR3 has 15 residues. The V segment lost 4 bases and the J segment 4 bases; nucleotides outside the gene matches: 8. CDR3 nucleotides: TGTGCCAGCAGCTCTTCCGCGGGACAGGGTTACGAGCAGTACTTC. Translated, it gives CASSSSAGQGYEQYF.

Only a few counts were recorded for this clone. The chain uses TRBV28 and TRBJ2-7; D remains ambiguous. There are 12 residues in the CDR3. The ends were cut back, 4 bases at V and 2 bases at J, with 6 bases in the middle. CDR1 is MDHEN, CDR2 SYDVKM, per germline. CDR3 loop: CASSSPAYEQYF. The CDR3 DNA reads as TGTGCCAGCAGTTCCCCCGCCTACGAGCAGTACTTC.

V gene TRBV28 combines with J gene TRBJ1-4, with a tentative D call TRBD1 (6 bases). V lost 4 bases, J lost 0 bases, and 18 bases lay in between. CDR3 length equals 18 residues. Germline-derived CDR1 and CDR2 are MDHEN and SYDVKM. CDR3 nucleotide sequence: TGTGCCAGCAGTTCTTTTTACAGGGCTGGACCAACTAATGAAAAACTGTTTTTT. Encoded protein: CASSSFYRAGPTNEKLFF.

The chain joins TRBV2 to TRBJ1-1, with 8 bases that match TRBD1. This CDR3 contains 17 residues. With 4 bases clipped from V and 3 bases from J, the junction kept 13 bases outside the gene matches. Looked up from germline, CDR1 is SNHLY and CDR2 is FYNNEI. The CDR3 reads CASSVNREDRADTEAFF. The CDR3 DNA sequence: TGTGCCAGCAGTGTAAATCGTGAGGACAGGGCCGACACTGAAGCTTTCTTT.